Listed here are 29 T cell receptor beta chains from one sample, sequenced in a study of T cell responses to AZD1222 COVID-19 vaccine. TCRdb's copy holds only in-frame clones and misses some; the assay was immunoSEQ multiplex PCR. The table records about 190,000 clones, approximately 91% of them present only once. The specimen was peripheral blood, collected on day 0 of AZD1222 vaccination. The receptors stem from an adult in good health.

This chain connects TRBV5-4 to TRBJ2-7, with TRBD1 matching over 10 bases. The CDR3 length is 17 residues. Germline trimming cut 0 bases from V and 4 bases from J; bases unmatched to any gene: 10. CDR1 is SGHNT, CDR2 YYREEE, per germline (reference sequence). The CDR3 region has the DNA TGTGCCAGCAGCTTGGGGGGGGCCGGGACAGGGGTTTACGAGCAGTACTTC. This encodes CASSLGGAGTGVYEQYF.

This sequence joins TRBV5-4 and TRBJ2-1; 13 bases map to TRBD2. V lost 5 bases to trimming and J lost 5 bases; unmatched junction nucleotides: 7. Germline assignment: CDR1 SGHNT and CDR2 YYREEE (reference sequence). The CDR3 sequence is 16 residues long. CDR3 bases: TGTGCCAGCAGATATGGGACTAGCGGGACACACAATGAGCAGTTCTTC. Its protein product is CASRYGTSGTHNEQFF.

This chain joins TRBV6-5 and TRBJ2-7, with 12 bases lining up with TRBD1. V was pared by 6 bases and J by 6 bases, with 9 bases of the junction left unmatched. The CDR3 length is 15 residues. Germline assignment: CDR1 MNHEY and CDR2 SVGAGI. This CDR3 is CASSPRRDRGPEQYF. CDR3 in DNA: TGTGCCAGCAGCCCAAGACGGGACAGGGGGCCCGAGCAGTACTTC.

A single count supports this clone. J is TRBJ1-1 and V is TRBV2; D is ambiguous. The CDR3 runs 15 residues. The germline V gene has CDR1 SNHLY and CDR2 FYNNEI. Trimming took 2 bases from V and 7 from J, leaving 17 bases between them. The DNA of the CDR3 is TGTGCCAGCAGTGAAATAAGTGTATGGGGAGGTGAAGCTTTCTTT. Its protein product is CASSEISVWGGEAFF.

The chain combines TRBV5-8 with TRBJ2-7; tentative D call: TRBD2 (5 bases). Trimming stripped 5 bases from V and 3 bases from J, with 21 bases between. Germline V gene data show CDR1 as SGHTS and CDR2 as YDEGEE. The length of the CDR3 is 16 residues. The CDR3 is CASRPLTSGTRYEQYF. CDR3 nucleotide sequence: TGTGCCAGCAGACCCCTCACCAGCGGCACTCGCTACGAGCAGTACTTC.

The chain is built from TRBV10-3 and TRBJ1-2; 7 nucleotides align to TRBD1. The germline CDR1 and CDR2 sequences are ENHRY and SYGVKD. This CDR3 is built from 15 residues. V shed 6 bases, J shed 8 bases, and the junction held 15 bases outside the gene matches. Here the CDR3 reads CAIRPTGNMRVGYTF. The CDR3 coding sequence is TGTGCCATCAGACCGACAGGGAATATGAGGGTAGGCTACACCTTC.

The rearrangement joins TRBV11-3 to TRBJ2-1; TRBD2 matches at 9 bases. CDR1 is SGHNT, CDR2 YENEEA, per germline. The CDR3 totals 18 residues. The junction had 11 bases not matched to a gene; V was cut back by 5 bases and J by 0 bases. The CDR3 is CASSPRLADPSSYNEQFF. The CDR3 nucleotides are TGTGCCAGCAGCCCGCGACTAGCGGACCCTTCCTCCTACAATGAGCAGTTCTTC.

The V call is TRBV24-1, the J call TRBJ2-7; D is unresolved. Trimming took 4 bases from V and 0 from J, leaving 6 bases between them. The germline V gene has CDR1 KGHDR and CDR2 SFDVKD. This CDR3 comprises 13 residues. CDR3 sequence: CATSEAYSYEQYF. The CDR3 nucleotides are TGTGCCACCAGTGAGGCCTACTCCTACGAGCAGTACTTC.

The V call is TRBV4-1, the J call TRBJ2-3; D gene unclear. Germline values: CDR1 MGHRA, CDR2 YSYEKL. V was clipped by 0 bases and J by 8 bases, with 9 bases between them. CDR3 length: 13 amino acids. CDR3 bases: TGCGCCAGCAGCCAAGATCGAGGCACTACGCAGTATTTT. This encodes CASSQDRGTTQYF.

This chain links TRBV4-1 with TRBJ2-7; no reliable D call. The CDR3 has 14 residues. The germline gives CDR1 MGHRA, CDR2 YSYEKL. V lost 5 bases, J lost 5 bases, and 16 bases lay in between. Here the CDR3 reads CASSKQRTGHEQYF. CDR3 DNA: TGCGCCAGCAGCAAACAACGCACGGGCCACGAGCAGTACTTC.

This clone has only one observation. The rearrangement links TRBV5-8 to TRBJ2-5; 14 bases match TRBD2. The ends lost 4 bases at V and 5 bases at J; junction bases unmatched: 4. CDR3 length equals 15 residues. Germline-derived CDR1 and CDR2 are SGHTS and YDEGEE. CDR3: CASSRRLAGGETQYF. The CDR3 DNA follows: TGTGCCAGCAGCCGTCGACTAGCGGGGGGGGAGACCCAGTACTTC. The whole variable domain, remainder taken from reference TRBV5-8 and TRBJ2-5, is EAGVTQSPTHLIKTRGQQATLRCSPISGHTSVYWYQQALGLGLQFLLWYDEGEERNRGNFPPRFSGRQFPNYSSELNVNALELEDSALYLCASSRRLAGGETQYFGPGTRLLVL.

V gene TRBV9 combines with J gene TRBJ1-1, with D perhaps matching TRBD1 (6 bases). CDR1 and CDR2 from the germline V gene are SGDLS and YYNGEE. The CDR3 is 15 amino acids. V was clipped by 4 bases and J by 1 base, with 14 bases between them. The CDR3 region has the DNA TGTGCCAGCAGCCCACAGGGTGTGGCGAACACTGAAGCTTTCTTT. Translated, it gives CASSPQGVANTEAFF.

V usage is TRBV19 and J usage is TRBJ1-4, with D unclear. The V end lost 5 bases, the J end lost 4 bases, and 14 bases lay between the germline ends. Germline loops: CDR1 LNHDA, CDR2 SQIVND (reference sequence). CDR3 length: 15 residues. The CDR3 here is CASSAGGLVNEKLFF. The CDR3 region has the DNA TGTGCCAGTAGTGCCGGCGGGCTGGTTAATGAAAAACTGTTTTTT.

The chain links TRBV5-4 to TRBJ2-7; possibly TRBD1 for D (5 bases). CDR3 length: 13 amino acids. Germline CDR1 SGHNT, CDR2 YYREEE (reference sequence). Trimming removed 0 bases at V and 6 bases at J, with 10 bases between. As DNA, the CDR3 is TGTGCCAGCAGCTTGGCGTTCAGGGCCGAGCAGTACTTC. Amino acid sequence: CASSLAFRAEQYF.

This CDR3 is CASSLGTGGSGYTF. The CDR3 bases are TGTGCCAGCAGCTTAGGGACAGGGGGCAGTGGCTACACCTTC. This chain uses TRBV7-9 with TRBJ1-2, with TRBD1 identical over 11 bases. The V gene's germline CDR1 is SEHNR and CDR2 FQNEAQ (reference sequence). J gave up 7 bases and V 1 base, and 2 bases lay outside the gene matches. This CDR3 spans 14 amino acids.

The rearrangement uses TRBV5-6 and TRBJ1-1, with a possible D match to TRBD1 (6 bases). The CDR3 has 15 amino acids. The germline CDR1 and CDR2 sequences are SGHDT and YYEEEE. V was pared by 2 bases and J by 6 bases, with 17 bases between. CDR3 nucleotides: TGTGCCAGCAGCTTTACTGGACAGTCGGTCCCTGAAGCTTTCTTT. Translated: CASSFTGQSVPEAFF.

V usage is TRBV15 and J usage is TRBJ2-1; no firm D call. The CDR3 has 13 amino acids. CDR1 LNHNV and CDR2 YYDKDF come from the germline V gene (reference sequence). The V and J ends lost 5 bases and 3 bases respectively, with 8 bases between them. The CDR3 here is CATSHAVYNEQFF. The DNA for the CDR3 is TGTGCCACCAGCCACGCGGTCTACAATGAGCAGTTCTTC. The full variable domain, its missing parts supplied by reference TRBV15 and TRBJ2-1, is DAMVIQNPRYQVTQFGKPVTLSCSQTLNHNVMYWYQQKSSQAPKLLFHYYDKDFNNEADTPDNFQSRRPNTSFCFLDIRSPGLGDTAMYLCATSHAVYNEQFFGPGTRLTVL.

The chain uses TRBV12-3 or TRBV12-4 and TRBJ1-6, with unresolved D. This CDR3 comprises 13 residues. V was pared by 3 bases and J by 11 bases, with 11 bases between. The CDR3 bases are TGTGCCAGCAGTTTGCAACGGCACACACCCCTCCACTTT. As protein: CASSLQRHTPLHF.

The V call is TRBV7-2, the J call TRBJ1-2, with D hard to call. CDR1 and CDR2 (germline): SGHTA, FQGNSA. The length of the CDR3 is 14 residues. The germline V and J ends were trimmed by 0 bases and 8 bases, with 13 bases remaining between them. This CDR3 reads CASSLARSSGGYTF. CDR3 DNA sequence: TGTGCCAGCAGCTTAGCACGAAGTTCGGGAGGCTACACCTTC. Using reference TRBV7-2 and TRBJ1-2 for the parts outside the CDR3, the full variable domain is GAGVSQSPSNKVTEKGKDVELRCDPISGHTALYWYRQSLGQGLEFLIYFQGNSAPDKSGLPSDRFSAERTGGSVSTLTIQRTQQEDSAVYLCASSLARSSGGYTFGSGTRLTVV.

This clone was found once. This chain uses TRBV18 with TRBJ2-5; no clear D. V dropped 6 bases and J dropped 5 bases, with 10 bases sitting between them. The CDR3 has 12 amino acids. The germline V gene has CDR1 KGHSH and CDR2 LQKENI. The CDR3 region is CASSYRPETQYF. The CDR3 DNA follows: TGTGCCAGCTCGTATCGACCTGAGACCCAGTACTTC.

This clone was counted once. The CDR3 coding sequence is TGCGCCAGCAGCCTCGGGACTCATTCAGGGGAGCAGTACTTC. Residues: CASSLGTHSGEQYF. This chain uses TRBV5-1 with TRBJ2-7, with a tentative D call TRBD2 (6 bases). This CDR3 comprises 14 residues. Trimming cost V 4 bases and J 7 bases, with 18 bases left between them. Germline V lookup: CDR1 SGHRS, CDR2 YFSETQ.

The chain employs TRBV6-5 and TRBJ1-6; D perhaps matches TRBD1 (5 bases). Germline assignment: CDR1 MNHEY and CDR2 SVGAGI. The CDR3 consists of 15 residues. V dropped 0 bases and J dropped 7 bases, with 10 bases sitting between them. The CDR3 is CASSYSMSGNSPLHF. The CDR3 bases are TGTGCCAGCAGTTACTCGATGTCAGGGAATTCACCCCTCCACTTT.

The CDR3 DNA is TGTGCCAGCACAAGCTCTGGGGCCAACGTCCTGACTTTC. The encoded protein is CASTSSGANVLTF. This rearrangement joins TRBV3-1 (or the pseudogene TRBV3-2) to TRBJ2-6; D is unresolved. CDR1 is LGHDT, CDR2 YNNKEL, per germline (reference sequence). V dropped 7 bases and J dropped 0 bases, with 4 bases sitting between them. The CDR3 length is 13 residues.

This chain joins TRBV5-1 and TRBJ2-2; 7 positions match TRBD2. CDR1 SGHRS and CDR2 YFSETQ come from the germline V gene. V was clipped by 0 bases and J by 0 bases; unmatched bases: 5. This CDR3 is built from 17 residues. The chain's CDR3 is CASSLVPSGANTGELFF. The CDR3 DNA reads as TGCGCCAGCAGCTTGGTCCCTAGCGGAGCGAACACCGGGGAGCTGTTTTTT.

The chain recombines TRBV19 with TRBJ2-7, with 9 bases that match TRBD1. V shed 4 bases and J 0 bases; nucleotides not matched to a gene: 4. The CDR3 runs to 15 residues. CDR1 is LNHDA, CDR2 SQIVND, per germline (reference sequence). The CDR3 is CASSTRQGGSYEQYF. CDR3 DNA: TGTGCCAGTAGTACGAGACAGGGGGGCTCCTACGAGCAGTACTTC.

The chain carries TRBV23-1 and TRBJ2-7, with 7 bases identical to TRBD1. TRBV23-1 is an ORF; its function is uncertain. V was clipped by 8 bases and J by 6 bases; unmatched bases: 13. The length of the CDR3 is 14 residues. The CDR3 coding sequence is TGCGCCAGCGGGAACCGACAGGGAGAAGGCGAGCAGTACTTC. This sequence encodes CASGNRQGEGEQYF.

This sequence joins TRBV28 and TRBJ2-7, with TRBD2 matching 10 bases. The CDR3 spans 13 residues. Per the germline V gene, CDR1 is MDHEN and CDR2 is SYDVKM. V lost 10 bases, J lost 3 bases, and 6 bases stayed unmatched. CDR3 nucleotides: TGTGCCACCGCTAGCGGGAGTGGCTACGAGCAGTACTTC. Amino acid sequence: CATASGSGYEQYF.

The chain recombines TRBV18 with TRBJ1-6; TRBD1 might be the D (6 bases). The CDR3 extends over 15 amino acids. The germline V gene has CDR1 KGHSH and CDR2 LQKENI. Trimming left V 4 bases short and J 7 bases short, with 14 bases between. The CDR3 DNA reads as TGTGCCAGCTCACGAGATCCGGGGGCCAATTCACCCCTCCACTTT. Translation gives CASSRDPGANSPLHF.

The V gene is TRBV24-1, the J gene TRBJ2-2; D is undetermined. Germline CDR1 is KGHDR and CDR2 is SFDVKD. V gave up 7 bases and J gave up 5 bases, with 13 bases separating them. This CDR3 has 14 residues. In nucleotides, the CDR3 is TGTGCCACCAGGCCCCGATTTGGGACCGGGGAGCTGTTTTTT. Translation gives CATRPRFGTGELFF.